The rows below give T cell receptor beta chains drawn from one sample of a study of CD8 T cells in ankylosing spondylitis. In TCRdb, the 5' RACE reads were re-called with MiXCR into one record per CDR3 protein. The sample yields under 150,000 distinct CDR3 sequences, approximately 10% seen once. The specimen was blood, either unsorted or a sorted T cell fraction (not recorded which). These receptors originate from a male donor with ankylosing spondylitis or in good health (not recorded which). CDR3s include the opening cysteine and the closing phenylalanine or tryptophan. A D gene is named only where the DNA matches it firmly. The size of a clone is reported for some rows only, either as once, few or many, or as a class for expanded clones.

cdr3_nt | cdr3_aa | d_call | j_call | cdr3_length | v_call | clone_size
TGCAGTGCTAGACCGACCCTAGCAAGCGAGCAGTACTTC | CSARPTLASEQYF | NA | TRBJ2-7 | 13 | TRBV20-1 | many
TGCAGCGTTTTGGACCAAGGGGCAACCTACGAGCAGTACTTC | CSVLDQGATYEQYF | NA | TRBJ2-7 | 14 | TRBV29-1 | many
TGTGCCAGCAGCTCCCTACCAACCCCGGGGGAGGGACATGAGCAGTTCTTC | CASSSLPTPGEGHEQFF | TRBD2 | TRBJ2-1 | 17 | TRBV7-9 | few
TGTGCCAGCACCATAAGCAGAGAAGGGACAGGGTACTACAATGAGCAGTTCTTC | CASTISREGTGYYNEQFF | TRBD1 | TRBJ2-1 | 18 | TRBV11-2 | few
TGTGCCAGCAGCTTTAATGGACTGGCCCAAGAGACCCAGTACTTC | CASSFNGLAQETQYF | NA | TRBJ2-5 | 15 | TRBV7-2 | many
TGTGCCAGCAGCCGGGGCGTGAGCTCCTACAATGAGCAGTTCTTC | CASSRGVSSYNEQFF | NA | TRBJ2-1 | 15 | TRBV11-2 | many
TGTGCCAGCAGAAAGTCCGGGACAGGCGACACCGGGGAGCTGTTTTTT | CASRKSGTGDTGELFF | TRBD1 | TRBJ2-2 | 16 | TRBV7-8 | few
TGTGCCAGCAGCTTAGTGTCCGAAAGCTATGGCTACACCTTC | CASSLVSESYGYTF | NA | TRBJ1-2 | 14 | TRBV7-2 | many
TGTGCCAGCAGCTTAGTTGAGAACCGCGGAAACACCATATATTTT | CASSLVENRGNTIYF | NA | TRBJ1-3 | 15 | TRBV7-8 | NA
TGCAGTGCTAGAGGGAGCGGGAGGAACACCGGGGAGCTGTTTTTT | CSARGSGRNTGELFF | TRBD2 | TRBJ2-2 | 15 | TRBV20-1 | many
TGCGCCAGCAGGACCGGACAGGGCTCCCTCTACGACGAGCAGTACTTC | CASRTGQGSLYDEQYF | TRBD1 | TRBJ2-7 | 16 | TRBV23-1 | NA
TGTGCCAGCAGCCCCCTCGGTTGGGGTACGGGGACCCAGTACTTC | CASSPLGWGTGTQYF | NA | TRBJ2-5 | 15 | TRBV5-6 | NA
TGTGCCAGCAGCGAACAGAGAGCGGGACGCACAGATACGCAGTATTTT | CASSEQRAGRTDTQYF | TRBD2 | TRBJ2-3 | 16 | TRBV7-2 | many
TGCAGTGCTCCGTCACTGGGGACCCAGTACTTC | CSAPSLGTQYF | NA | TRBJ2-5 | 11 | TRBV20-1 | NA
TGTGCCAGCAGCCAAACACTAGCGGGCAAACGGACCCAGTACTTC | CASSQTLAGKRTQYF | TRBD2 | TRBJ2-5 | 15 | TRBV3-1 | many
TGTGCCAGCAGCACCACGGACGACTTAGGGGAGCAGTTCTTC | CASSTTDDLGEQFF | NA | TRBJ2-1 | 14 | TRBV7-2 | few
TGTGCCAGCAGTTACCTTCGGGACATCGACACTGAAGCTTTCTTT | CASSYLRDIDTEAFF | NA | TRBJ1-1 | 15 | TRBV6-2/TRBV6-3 | many
TGCAGCGTTGTGGAGCCCCCCGGGGTCTACAATGAGCAGTTCTTC | CSVVEPPGVYNEQFF | NA | TRBJ2-1 | 15 | TRBV29-1 | many
TGCAGCGTTGCCCCGGGACAGAACACTGAAGCTTTCTTT | CSVAPGQNTEAFF | NA | TRBJ1-1 | 13 | TRBV29-1 | many
TGCAGTGCTAGGGTAGCGGGACGGATCCTAGCCAAAAACATTCAGTACTTC | CSARVAGRILAKNIQYF | TRBD2 | TRBJ2-4 | 17 | TRBV20-1 | many
TGCAGCGTGGTGGGACCGCAAGAGACCCAGTACTTC | CSVVGPQETQYF | NA | TRBJ2-5 | 12 | TRBV29-1 | few
TGTGCCATCAGTGGATCGGGGGGCTGGGAGACCCAGTACTTC | CAISGSGGWETQYF | NA | TRBJ2-5 | 14 | TRBV10-3 | many
TGCGCCAGCCGCCCGGGATCTGGGGCCAACGTCCTGACTTTC | CASRPGSGANVLTF | NA | TRBJ2-6 | 14 | TRBV5-1 | few
TGCAGCGTTGAACTTGGACAGGGATCCTACGAGCAGTACTTC | CSVELGQGSYEQYF | TRBD1 | TRBJ2-7 | 14 | TRBV29-1 | NA
TGTGCCACCGCGGACAGGGGTATTACAGATACGCAGTATTTT | CATADRGITDTQYF | TRBD1 | TRBJ2-3 | 14 | TRBV19 | NA
TGTGCCAGCAGCCCCTTGCGGGGGGGATACGAGCAGTACTTC | CASSPLRGGYEQYF | TRBD2 | TRBJ2-7 | 14 | TRBV7-2 | many
TGCGCCAGCAGCCCCGGCCTCCCCGAGGGCTCACCCCTCCACTTT | CASSPGLPEGSPLHF | NA | TRBJ1-6 | 15 | TRBV5-1 | many
TGTGCCTGGAGATCGACAGGTAGCAATCAGCCCCAGCATTTT | CAWRSTGSNQPQHF | NA | TRBJ1-5 | 14 | TRBV30 | NA
TGTGCCAGCAGTTCCATTAGCTCCTACGAGCAGTACTTC | CASSSISSYEQYF | NA | TRBJ2-7 | 13 | TRBV3-1 | many
TGTGCCAGCAGTGAAGCCAGGGGATCCCTACAGTTCTTC | CASSEARGSLQFF | NA | TRBJ2-1 | 13 | TRBV6-1 | few
TGCAGTGCTACGAATTCAGGGCCTGGGCCCCAAGAGACCCAGTACTTC | CSATNSGPGPQETQYF | NA | TRBJ2-5 | 16 | TRBV20-1 | many